The present T cell receptor (beta chain) was sequenced within a study of neoadjuvant nivolumab and ipilimumab in lung cancer (dated by TCRdb to between 2020 and 2021). Some background on the complete study: Nivolumab was given at 3 mg/kg intravenously on days 1, 15 and 29, and the combination arm added ipilimumab 1 mg/kg on day 1 only. The primary trial endpoint was the major pathologic response (MPR) rate in the intention-to-treat population in each study arm. In the trial, 44 patients with operable NSCLC were treated, of whom 23 were randomized to nivolumab monotherapy and about 21 to nivolumab plus ipilimumab. TCR repertoires were compared between pretherapy (baseline) peripheral blood and tumors resected at surgery after neoadjuvant immune checkpoint blockade. Seven patients had matched pretherapy and resected tumor pairs analyzed, with four treated with nivolumab and three with nivolumab plus ipilimumab. What the work shows at the level of the full study, not this receptor alone: Compared with tumor-adjacent uninvolved lung, resected tumors had greater TCR richness and clonality, and increases showed up in more of the dual-therapy-treated tumors. Tumor T-cell richness and clonality rose from pretherapy to surgery in three of three dual-therapy tumors but in only two of four nivolumab-treated tumors. No significant correlation was found between TCR clonality and pathologic tumor regression, and only one major-pathologic-response sample was available for the clonality analysis. A small number of samples underwent TCR sequencing. A positive correlation was observed between pretherapy blood TCR richness and richness in tumors resected after neoadjuvant therapy (Spearman R ~ 0.8).

Reading the germline V gene gives CDR1 SGHRS and CDR2 YFSETQ. Measured from the cysteine to the phenylalanine, the CDR3 is 11 residues long. Of the read, only the CDR3 DNA is kept; its 33 bases are in frame from base 1. The junction shows trimming of 7 bases on V and 8 bases on J, plus 9 bases between the germline ends. The time point label corresponds to: at surgical resection after neoadjuvant nivolumab +/- ipilimumab. Samples were obtained from the phase 2 randomized NEOSTAR trial, in which neoadjuvant nivolumab or nivolumab plus ipilimumab followed by surgery was tested in operable NSCLC. As to this clone: It lacks a known antigen. One base away there is no much larger clone; base qualities are not given.

The library was built by means of the immunoSEQ multiplex PCR assay. As for the authors' bioinformatics: Richness and clonality were used to summarize the repertoires, and clones that significantly expanded or contracted between pre- and post-therapy samples were identified. TCRdb obtained this table from immuneACCESS and retained in-frame rearrangements with V and J assigned. These tables miss some clones; where compared with another copy, unresolved V genes account for less than half of the shortfall, and the remainder is unexplained. The D gene and trimming were derived from the DNA, and the V and J assignments and clone size from that table. Across this sample there are 17,000 or so clones, with 70% to 80% seen only once. The top ten clones comprise 8% of the sample.

The sequencing used tumor tissue, collected after neoadjuvant nivolumab, alone or with ipilimumab, at or shortly before surgery. This TCR was sampled from an adult with non-small cell lung cancer. The chain joins TRBV5-1 to TRBJ1-4; 5 matching bases give a weak D call of TRBD1. The DNA is TGCGCCAGCCGGGGCGAAGAAAAACTGTTTTTT. This encodes CASRGEEKLFF.